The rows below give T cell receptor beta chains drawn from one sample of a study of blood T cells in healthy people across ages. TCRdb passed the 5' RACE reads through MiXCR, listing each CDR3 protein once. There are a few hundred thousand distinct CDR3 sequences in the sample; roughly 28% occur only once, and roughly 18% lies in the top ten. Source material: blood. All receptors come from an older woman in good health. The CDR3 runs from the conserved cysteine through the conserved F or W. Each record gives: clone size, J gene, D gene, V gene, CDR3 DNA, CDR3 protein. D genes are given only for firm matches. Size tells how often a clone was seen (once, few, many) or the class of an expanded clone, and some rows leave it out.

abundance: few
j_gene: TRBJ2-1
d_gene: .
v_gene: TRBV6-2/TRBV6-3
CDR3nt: TGTGCCAGTAGCCCGGGGGCGCCGCAGTTCTTC
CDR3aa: CASSPGAPQFF

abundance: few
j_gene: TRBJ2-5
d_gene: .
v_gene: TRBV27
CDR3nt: TGTGCCAGCAGTTTATCGAGGCAGATTCAAGAGACCCAGTACTTC
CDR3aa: CASSLSRQIQETQYF

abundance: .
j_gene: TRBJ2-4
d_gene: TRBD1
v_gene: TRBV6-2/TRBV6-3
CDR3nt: TGTGCCAGCAGCTACGGGACAGGAGGCAAAAACATTCAGTACTTC
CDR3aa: CASSYGTGGKNIQYF

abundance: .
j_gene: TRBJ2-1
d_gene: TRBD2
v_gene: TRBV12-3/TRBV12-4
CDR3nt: TGTGCCAGCAGTTTTAGCCAGCGGGGATCCAATGAGCAGTTCTTC
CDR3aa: CASSFSQRGSNEQFF

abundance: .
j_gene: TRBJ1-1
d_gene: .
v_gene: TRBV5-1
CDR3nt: TGCGCCAGCAGCTCGGACCCCATGAACGCTGAAGCTTTCTTT
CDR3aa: CASSSDPMNAEAFF

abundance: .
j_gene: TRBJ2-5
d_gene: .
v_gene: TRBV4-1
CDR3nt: TGCGCCAGCAGCCAAGGGCTCGAGGGGCTAGTGAACTTC
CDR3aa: CASSQGLEGLVNF

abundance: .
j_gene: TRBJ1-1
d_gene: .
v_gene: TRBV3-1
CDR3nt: TGTGCCAGCAGCCAACTGTGGACTGAAGCTTTCTTC
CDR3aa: CASSQLWTEAFF

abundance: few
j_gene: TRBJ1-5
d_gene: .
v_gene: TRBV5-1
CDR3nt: TGCGCCAGCAGCTTGAGGGGAGATAGCAATCAGCCCCAGCATTTT
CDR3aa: CASSLRGDSNQPQHF

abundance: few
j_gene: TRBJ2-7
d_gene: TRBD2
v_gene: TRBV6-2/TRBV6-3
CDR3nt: TGTGCCAGCAGCCGACTAGCCCGCTCCTACGAGCAGTACTTC
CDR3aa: CASSRLARSYEQYF

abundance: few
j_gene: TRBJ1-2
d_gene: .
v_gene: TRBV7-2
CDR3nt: TGTGCCAGCAGCTTAGAGGTCGGGGATAAAGGCTACACCTTC
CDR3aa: CASSLEVGDKGYTF

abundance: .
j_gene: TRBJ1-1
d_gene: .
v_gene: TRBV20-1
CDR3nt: TGCAGTGCTGACCTTGAAGTTGGGGTACCCATGAACACTGAAGCTTTCTTT
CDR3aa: CSADLEVGVPMNTEAFF

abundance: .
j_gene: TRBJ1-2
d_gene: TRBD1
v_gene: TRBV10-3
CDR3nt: TGTGCCATCAGTGAGTCGATGGTCCGACAGGGTGGAGGCTACACCTTC
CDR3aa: CAISESMVRQGGGYTF

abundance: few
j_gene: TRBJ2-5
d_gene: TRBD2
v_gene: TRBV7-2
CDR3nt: TGTGCCAGCAGCCCACATAGCGGGAGTGGGGGAGAGACCCAGTACTTC
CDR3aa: CASSPHSGSGGETQYF

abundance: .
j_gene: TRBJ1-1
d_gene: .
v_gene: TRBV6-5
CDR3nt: TGTGCCAGCAGTTATCTACAGGGAGTCGCTGAAGCTTTCTTT
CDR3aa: CASSYLQGVAEAFF

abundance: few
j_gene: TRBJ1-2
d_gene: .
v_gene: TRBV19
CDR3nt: TGTGCCAGTAGACAGACAGGAATTAATGGCTACACCTTC
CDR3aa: CASRQTGINGYTF

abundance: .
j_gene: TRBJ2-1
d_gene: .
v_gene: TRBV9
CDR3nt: TGTGCCAGCAGCATTCTAGCCAACTACAATGAGCAGTTCTTC
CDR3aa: CASSILANYNEQFF

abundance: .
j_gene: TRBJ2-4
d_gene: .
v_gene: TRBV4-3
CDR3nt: TGCGCCAGCAGCCAAGATTGGGGGCGGGCCGTGGGCATTCAGTACTTC
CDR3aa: CASSQDWGRAVGIQYF

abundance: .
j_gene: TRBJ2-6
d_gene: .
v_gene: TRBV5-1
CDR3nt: TGCGCCAGCAGCCCCATTTCTGGGGCCAACGTCCTGACTTTC
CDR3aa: CASSPISGANVLTF

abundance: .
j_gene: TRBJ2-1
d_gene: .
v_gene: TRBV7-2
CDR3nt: TGTGCCAGCAGCTTAGACAGCGGAGGCGGTGAGCAGTTCTTC
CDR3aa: CASSLDSGGGEQFF

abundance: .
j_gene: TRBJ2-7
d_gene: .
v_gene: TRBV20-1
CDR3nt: TGCAGTGCTAGGTTAAGCTACGAGCAGTACTTC
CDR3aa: CSARLSYEQYF